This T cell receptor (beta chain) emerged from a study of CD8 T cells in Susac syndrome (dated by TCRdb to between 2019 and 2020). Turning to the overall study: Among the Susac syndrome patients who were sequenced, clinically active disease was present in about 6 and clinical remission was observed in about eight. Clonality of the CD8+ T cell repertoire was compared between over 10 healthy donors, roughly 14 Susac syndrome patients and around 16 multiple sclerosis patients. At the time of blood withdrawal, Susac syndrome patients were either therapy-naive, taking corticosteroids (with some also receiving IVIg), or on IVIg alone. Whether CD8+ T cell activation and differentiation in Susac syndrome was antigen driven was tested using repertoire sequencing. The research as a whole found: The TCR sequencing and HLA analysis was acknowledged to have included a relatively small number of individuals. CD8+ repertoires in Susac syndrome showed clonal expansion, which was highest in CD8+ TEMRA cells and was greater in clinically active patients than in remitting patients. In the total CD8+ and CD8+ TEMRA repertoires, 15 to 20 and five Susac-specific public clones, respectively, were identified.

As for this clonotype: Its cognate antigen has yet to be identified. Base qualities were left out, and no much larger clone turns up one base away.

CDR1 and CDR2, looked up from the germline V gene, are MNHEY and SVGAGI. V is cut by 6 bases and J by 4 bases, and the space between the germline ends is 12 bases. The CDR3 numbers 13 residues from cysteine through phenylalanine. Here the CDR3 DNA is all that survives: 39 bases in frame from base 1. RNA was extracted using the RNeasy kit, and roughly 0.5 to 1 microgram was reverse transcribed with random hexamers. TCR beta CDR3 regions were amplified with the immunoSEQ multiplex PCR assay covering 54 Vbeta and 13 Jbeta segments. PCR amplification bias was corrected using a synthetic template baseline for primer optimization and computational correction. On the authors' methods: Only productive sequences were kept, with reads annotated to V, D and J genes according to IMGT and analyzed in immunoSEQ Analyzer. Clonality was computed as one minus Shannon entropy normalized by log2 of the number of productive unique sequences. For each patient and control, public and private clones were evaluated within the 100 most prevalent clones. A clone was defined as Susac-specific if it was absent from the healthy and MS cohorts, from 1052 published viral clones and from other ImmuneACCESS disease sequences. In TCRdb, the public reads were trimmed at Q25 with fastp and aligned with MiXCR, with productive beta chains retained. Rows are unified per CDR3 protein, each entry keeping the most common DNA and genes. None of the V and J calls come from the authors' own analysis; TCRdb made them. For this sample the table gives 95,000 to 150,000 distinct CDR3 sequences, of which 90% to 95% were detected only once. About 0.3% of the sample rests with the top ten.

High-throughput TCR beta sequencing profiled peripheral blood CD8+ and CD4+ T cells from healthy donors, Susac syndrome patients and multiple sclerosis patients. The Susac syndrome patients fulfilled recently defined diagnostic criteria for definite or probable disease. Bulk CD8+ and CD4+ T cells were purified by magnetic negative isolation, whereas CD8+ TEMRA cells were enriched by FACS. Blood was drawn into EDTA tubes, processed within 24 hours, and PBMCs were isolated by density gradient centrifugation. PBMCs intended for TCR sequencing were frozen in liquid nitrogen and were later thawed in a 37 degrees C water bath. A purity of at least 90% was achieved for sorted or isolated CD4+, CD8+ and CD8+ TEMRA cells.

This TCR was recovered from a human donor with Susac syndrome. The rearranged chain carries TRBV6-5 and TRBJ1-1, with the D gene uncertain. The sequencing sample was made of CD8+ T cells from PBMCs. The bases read TGTGCCAGCAGGAGCGGCGAGTCCACTGAAGCTTTCTTT. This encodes CASRSGESTEAFF.